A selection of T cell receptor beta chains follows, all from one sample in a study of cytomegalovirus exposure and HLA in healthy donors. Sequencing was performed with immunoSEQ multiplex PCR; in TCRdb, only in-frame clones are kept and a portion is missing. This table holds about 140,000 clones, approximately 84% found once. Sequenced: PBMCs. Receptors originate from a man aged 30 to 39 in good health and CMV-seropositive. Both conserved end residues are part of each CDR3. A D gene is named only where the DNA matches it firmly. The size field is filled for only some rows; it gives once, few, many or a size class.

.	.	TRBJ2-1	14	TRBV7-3	CASSLFRESHEQFF	TGTGCCAGCAGCTTATTCCGGGAATCGCATGAGCAGTTCTTC
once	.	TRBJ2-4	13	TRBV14	CASSPLGKNIQYF	TGTGCCAGCAGCCCTCTAGGCAAAAACATTCAGTACTTC
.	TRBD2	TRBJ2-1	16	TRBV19	CASSRLAGSSYNEQFF	TGTGCCAGTAGTAGACTAGCGGGTAGCTCCTACAATGAGCAGTTCTTC
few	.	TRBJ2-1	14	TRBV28	CASSLAGANNEQFF	TGTGCCAGCAGTTTGGCAGGGGCAAACAATGAGCAGTTCTTC
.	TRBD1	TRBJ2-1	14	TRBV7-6	CASTDRVDYNEQFF	TGTGCCAGCACGGACAGGGTGGACTACAATGAGCAGTTCTTC
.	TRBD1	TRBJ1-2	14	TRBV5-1	CASSLAGQGEGYTF	TGCGCCAGCAGCTTGGCAGGACAGGGAGAAGGCTACACCTTC
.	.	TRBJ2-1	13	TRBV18	CASSPGGDREQFF	TGTGCCAGCTCACCAGGGGGTGACAGGGAGCAGTTCTTC
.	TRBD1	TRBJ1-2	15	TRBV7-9	CASSPPGQGEKDDTF	TGTGCCAGCAGCCCCCCGGGACAGGGGGAGAAGGACGACACCTTC
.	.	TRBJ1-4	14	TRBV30	CAWSVWATNEKLFF	TGTGCCTGGAGTGTGTGGGCCACTAATGAAAAACTGTTTTTT
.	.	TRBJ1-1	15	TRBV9	CASSLRYDMNTEAFF	TGTGCCAGCAGCCTACGGTATGACATGAACACTGAAGCTTTCTTT
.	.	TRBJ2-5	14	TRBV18	CASSPLSDQETQYF	TGTGCCAGCTCACCTCTCTCAGACCAAGAGACCCAGTACTTC
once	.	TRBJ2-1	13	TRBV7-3	CASSPMREGVQFF	TGTGCCAGCAGCCCCATGAGAGAGGGAGTGCAGTTCTTC
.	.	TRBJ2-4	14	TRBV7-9	CASSPRTAQNIQYF	TGTGCCAGCAGCCCAAGGACAGCCCAAAACATTCAGTACTTC
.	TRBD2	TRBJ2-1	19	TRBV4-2	CASSQDRGAGGPGDNEQFF	TGTGCCAGCAGCCAAGATAGAGGAGCGGGGGGGCCGGGGGACAATGAGCAGTTCTTC
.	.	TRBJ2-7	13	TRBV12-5	CASGHREPYEQYF	TGTGCTAGTGGTCACAGGGAACCCTACGAGCAGTACTTC
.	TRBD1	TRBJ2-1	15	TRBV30	CAWSFPGQGILEQFF	TGTGCCTGGAGTTTCCCGGGACAGGGGATTTTGGAGCAGTTCTTC
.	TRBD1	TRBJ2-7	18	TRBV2	CASSPPPGQGSGHYEQYF	TGTGCCAGCAGTCCTCCCCCGGGACAGGGATCGGGCCACTACGAGCAGTACTTC
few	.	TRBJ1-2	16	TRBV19	CASSAQVIRGRYGYTF	TGTGCCAGTAGTGCCCAAGTCATCAGGGGACGCTATGGCTACACCTTC
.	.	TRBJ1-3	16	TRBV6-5	CASSYSGDSSGNTIYF	TGTGCCAGCAGTTACTCAGGGGATAGCTCCGGAAACACCATATATTTT
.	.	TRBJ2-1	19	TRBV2	CASRPRPRQSGTHHNEQFF	TGTGCCAGCAGGCCTCGCCCCAGACAAAGCGGGACACATCACAATGAGCAGTTCTTC
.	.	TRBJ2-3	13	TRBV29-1	CSVDVRATDTQYF	TGCAGCGTTGACGTCAGGGCCACAGATACGCAGTATTTT
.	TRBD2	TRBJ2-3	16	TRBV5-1	CASSQGLAASTDTQYF	TGCGCCAGCAGCCAGGGACTAGCGGCTAGCACAGATACGCAGTATTTT
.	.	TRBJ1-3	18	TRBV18	CASSQKRGEPSSGNTIYF	TGTGCCAGCTCACAAAAACGGGGGGAACCTAGCTCTGGAAACACCATATATTTT
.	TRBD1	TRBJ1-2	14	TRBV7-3	CASSPQGGGYGYTF	TGTGCCAGCAGCCCCCAGGGGGGCGGGTATGGCTACACCTTC
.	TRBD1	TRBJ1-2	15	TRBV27	CASSPGQGVVYGYTF	TGTGCCAGCAGTCCAGGACAGGGTGTGGTCTATGGCTACACCTTC
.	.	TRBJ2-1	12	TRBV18	CASSLKGDEQFF	TGTGCCAGCTCACTCAAAGGGGATGAGCAGTTCTTC
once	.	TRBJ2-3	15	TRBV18	CASSPPSPSTDTQYF	TGTGCCAGCTCACCACCCTCCCCCAGCACAGATACGCAGTATTTT
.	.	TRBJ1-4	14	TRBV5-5	CASSLEGGAEKLFF	TGTGCCAGCAGCTTGGAAGGGGGGGCTGAAAAACTGTTTTTT
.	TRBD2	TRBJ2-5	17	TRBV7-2	CASSIFGGRAGQETQYF	TGTGCCAGCAGCATCTTCGGCGGGAGGGCGGGGCAAGAGACCCAGTACTTC
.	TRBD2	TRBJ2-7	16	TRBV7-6	CASSDRVRGGSYEQYF	TGTGCCAGCAGCGATCGCGTCCGGGGGGGATCCTACGAGCAGTACTTC
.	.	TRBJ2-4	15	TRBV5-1	CASSLEIRGENIQYF	TGCGCCAGCAGCTTGGAGATCCGGGGAGAGAACATTCAGTACTTC
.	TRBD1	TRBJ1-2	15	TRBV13	CASRRRPGQGPGYTF	TGTGCCAGCAGACGGCGGCCGGGACAGGGACCCGGCTACACCTTC
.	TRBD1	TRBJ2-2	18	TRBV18	CASSPAGTGLTNTGELFF	TGTGCCAGCTCACCCGCCGGGACAGGCCTTACGAACACCGGGGAGCTGTTTTTT
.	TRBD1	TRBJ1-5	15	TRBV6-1	CASYATGGSGQPQHF	TGTGCCAGCTACGCGACAGGGGGCTCGGGTCAGCCCCAGCATTTT